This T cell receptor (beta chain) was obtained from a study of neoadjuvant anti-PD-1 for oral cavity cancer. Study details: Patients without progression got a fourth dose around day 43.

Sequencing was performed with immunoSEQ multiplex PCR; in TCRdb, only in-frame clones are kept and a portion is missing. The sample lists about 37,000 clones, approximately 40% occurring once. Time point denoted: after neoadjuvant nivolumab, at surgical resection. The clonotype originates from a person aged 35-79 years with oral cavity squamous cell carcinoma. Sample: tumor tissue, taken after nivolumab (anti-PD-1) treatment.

For the CDR3, the DNA is TGTGCCAGCAAAGCGGCGAGGAGCAATCAGCCCCAGCATTTT. It is translated as CASKAARSNQPQHF. J is TRBJ1-5 and V is TRBV2; D gene ambiguous. CDR3 length: 14 amino acids. V was cut by 7 bases and J by 1 base, with 11 bases left in between. CDR1 is SNHLY, CDR2 FYNNEI, per germline.